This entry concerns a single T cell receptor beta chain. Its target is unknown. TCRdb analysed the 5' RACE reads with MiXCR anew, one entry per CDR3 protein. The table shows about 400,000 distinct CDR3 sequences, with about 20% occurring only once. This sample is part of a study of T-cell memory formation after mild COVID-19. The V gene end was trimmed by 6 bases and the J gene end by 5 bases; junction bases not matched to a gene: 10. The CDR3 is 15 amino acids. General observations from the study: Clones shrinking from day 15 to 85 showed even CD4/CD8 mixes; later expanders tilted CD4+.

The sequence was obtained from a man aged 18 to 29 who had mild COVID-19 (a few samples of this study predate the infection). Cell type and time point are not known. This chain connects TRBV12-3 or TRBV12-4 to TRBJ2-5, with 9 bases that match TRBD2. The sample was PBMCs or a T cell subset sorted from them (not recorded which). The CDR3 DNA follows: TGTGCCAGCAGCTCAAGCGGGGGGCGGCTGGAGACCCAGTACTTC. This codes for CASSSSGGRLETQYF.